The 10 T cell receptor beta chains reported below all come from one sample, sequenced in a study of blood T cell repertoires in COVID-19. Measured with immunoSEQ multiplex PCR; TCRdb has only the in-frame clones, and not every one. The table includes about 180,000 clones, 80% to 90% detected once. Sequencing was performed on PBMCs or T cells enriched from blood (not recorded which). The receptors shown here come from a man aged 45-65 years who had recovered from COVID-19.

The CDR3 reads CASRPALLAGGRNEQFF. CDR3 sequence (DNA): TGTGCCAGCAGACCCGCCCTTTTAGCGGGGGGGAGAAATGAGCAGTTCTTC. The chain joins TRBV11-2 to TRBJ2-1; TRBD2 agrees at 11 bases. The CDR3 consists of 17 residues. Trimming took 6 bases from V and 7 from J; bases not matched to a gene: 14. The germline CDR1 and CDR2 sequences are SGHAT and FQNNGV.

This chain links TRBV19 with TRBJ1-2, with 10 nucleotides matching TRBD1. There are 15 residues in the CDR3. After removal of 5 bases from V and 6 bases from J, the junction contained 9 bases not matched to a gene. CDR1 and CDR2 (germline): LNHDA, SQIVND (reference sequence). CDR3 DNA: TGTGCCAGTAGTCTCGACAGGGGGCGAATTGATGGCTACACCTTC. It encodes CASSLDRGRIDGYTF.

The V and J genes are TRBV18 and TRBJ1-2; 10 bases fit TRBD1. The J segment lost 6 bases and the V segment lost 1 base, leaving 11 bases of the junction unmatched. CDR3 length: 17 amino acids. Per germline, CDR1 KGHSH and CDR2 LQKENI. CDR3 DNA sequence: TGTGCCAGCTCACCACAACCGACGACAGGGGGCGCCGATGGCTACACCTTC. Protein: CASSPQPTTGGADGYTF.

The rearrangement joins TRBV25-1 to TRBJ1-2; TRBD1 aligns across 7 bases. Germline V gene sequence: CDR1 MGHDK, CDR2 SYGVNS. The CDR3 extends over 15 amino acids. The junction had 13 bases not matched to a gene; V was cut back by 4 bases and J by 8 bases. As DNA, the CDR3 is TGTGCCAGCAGTGCACACACAGGGGCCCCTGGGGGCTACACCTTC. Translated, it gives CASSAHTGAPGGYTF.

CDR3 nucleotide sequence: TGTGCCAGCAGCAGGACAGCGAATCAGCCCCAGCATTTT. It translates to CASSRTANQPQHF. The J gene is TRBJ1-5, the V gene TRBV7-6, with TRBD1 as a possible D gene (6 bases). There are 13 residues in the CDR3. From germline, CDR1 is SGHVS and CDR2 FNYEAQ. V lost 5 bases and J lost 4, with 9 bases in between.

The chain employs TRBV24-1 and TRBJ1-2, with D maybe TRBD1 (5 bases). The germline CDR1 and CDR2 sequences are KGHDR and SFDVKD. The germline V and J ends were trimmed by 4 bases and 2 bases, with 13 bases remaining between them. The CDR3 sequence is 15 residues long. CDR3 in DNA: TGTGCCACCAGTGACCCCGGGACTGAGAACTATGGCTACACCTTC. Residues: CATSDPGTENYGYTF.

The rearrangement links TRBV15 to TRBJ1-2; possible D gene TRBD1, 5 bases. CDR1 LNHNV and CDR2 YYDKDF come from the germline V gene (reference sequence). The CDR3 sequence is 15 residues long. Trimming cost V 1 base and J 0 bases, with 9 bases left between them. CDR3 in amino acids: CATSRAPGTNYGYTF. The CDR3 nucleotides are TGTGCCACCAGCAGAGCGCCAGGGACTAACTATGGCTACACCTTC.

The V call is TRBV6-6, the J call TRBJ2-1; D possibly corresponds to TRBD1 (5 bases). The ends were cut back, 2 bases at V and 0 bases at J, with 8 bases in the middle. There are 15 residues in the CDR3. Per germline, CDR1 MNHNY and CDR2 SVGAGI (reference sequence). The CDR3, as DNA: TGTGCCAGCAGTTACCGACAGTCCTCCTACAATGAGCAGTTCTTC. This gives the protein CASSYRQSSYNEQFF.

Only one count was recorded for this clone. The CDR3 DNA follows: TGTGCCAGCAGGTCGACAGTGAACACTGAAGCTTTCTTT. Its translation: CASRSTVNTEAFF. J is TRBJ1-1 and V is TRBV6-5, with D possibly matching TRBD1 (5 bases). The CDR3 extends over 13 amino acids. Germline V gene data show CDR1 as MNHEY and CDR2 as SVGAGI. V gave up 6 bases and J gave up 0 bases, with 8 bases separating them.

In DNA, the CDR3 is TGCGCCAGCAGCTCCCACCCCGGTTCTGGAAACACCATATATTTT. It encodes CASSSHPGSGNTIYF. V and J are TRBV5-1 and TRBJ1-3; D uncertain. V was pared by 3 bases and J by 1 base, with 11 bases between. Germline lookup yields CDR1 SGHRS and CDR2 YFSETQ. The CDR3 extends over 15 amino acids.